In this sample, the clone carrying this T cell receptor (beta chain) turned up a few times. Its antigen is unknown. The record originates from a study of spatial heterogeneity in lung cancer. The length of the CDR3 is 16 residues. Trimming left V 4 bases short and J 8 bases short, with 21 bases between. Germline V CDR1 and CDR2: SGDLS, YYNGEE. Time point in this sample: sample taken at primary tumor resection. Whole RNA was taken from tumor, nontumor lung or frozen PBMC; it was then sequenced unsorted. Samples came from 60 to 75 TRACERx patients with untreated early-stage lung cancer. TCRdb re-called the 5' RACE reads through MiXCR, storing one row per CDR3 protein. The repertoire consists of several thousand distinct CDR3 sequences, with approximately 8% occurring once and the leading ten covering 25% to 30%. Notes on the study in general: Resection blood, more than follow-up blood, showed ubiquitous expanded tumor TCRs.

Source: PBMCs, taken at surgery. The gene calls are TRBV9 and TRBJ2-2, with D possibly matching TRBD2 (5 bases). This sequence originates from a female donor with early-stage non-small cell lung cancer. The CDR3 region is CASSSGRLAGTGELFF. The CDR3 DNA is TGTGCCAGCAGCTCAGGTCGGCTAGCTGGTACTGGGGAGCTGTTTTTT.